Given below is one T cell receptor (beta chain) in context. Clones were sequenced by immunoSEQ multiplex PCR, and TCRdb holds only the in-frame ones, with some missing. The repertoire holds around 170,000 clones, just over 85% seen once, with 4% to 6% in the top ten. The sample comes from a study of control samples from healthy donors and cancer patients. The germline V gene has CDR1 SGHNT and CDR2 YYREEE (reference sequence). The V gene end was trimmed by 3 bases and the J gene end by 5 bases; junction bases not matched to a gene: 7. There are 16 residues in the CDR3. The chain combines TRBV5-4 with TRBJ2-3; 12 bases align to TRBD2. Sequencing used blood. This clonotype originated in a woman aged 25 to 39 in good health. CDR3 amino acids: CASSSKTSGSGDTQYF. The CDR3 nucleotides read TGTGCCAGCAGCTCAAAGACTAGCGGGAGTGGAGATACGCAGTATTTT.